Below are 2 T cell receptor beta chains sequenced from a single sample in a study of somatic mutations in cytotoxic T cells in rheumatoid arthritis (dated by TCRdb to 2015 to 2018). The protocol used for the library was the immunoSEQ multiplex PCR assay. Here the immuneACCESS table is served through TCRdb, limited to in-frame sequences with V and J called. Missing clones are a known gap in these copies; in checked studies unresolved V genes cover under half, and the rest lacks a known reason. In all, the sample holds 15,000 to 20,000 clones, and around 83% of those were seen once. The biggest ten clones account for over 9.5% of the sample. The sequenced sample was CD8+ T cells sorted from blood. The receptors were gathered from a man between 18 and 35 years old with rheumatoid arthritis.

The chain joins TRBV6-1 to TRBJ1-5; D not resolved. The CDR3 is made up of 14 amino acids. CDR1 MNHNS and CDR2 SASEGT come from the germline V gene. Trimming removed 7 bases from V and 6 bases from J, with 16 bases in between. CDR3 region: CASKRGEEPQPQHF. The CDR3 DNA reads TGTGCCAGCAAGCGGGGAGAGGAGCCTCAGCCCCAGCATTTT.

The genes are TRBV13 and TRBJ1-1; TRBD1 aligns across 7 bases. Germline CDR1 is PRHDT and CDR2 is FYEKMQ (reference sequence). After removal of 4 bases from V and 3 bases from J, the junction contained 2 bases not matched to a gene. This CDR3 has 13 amino acids. The CDR3 loop is CASSSDRDTEAFF. The CDR3 nucleotides are TGTGCCAGCAGCTCCGACAGGGACACTGAAGCTTTCTTT.